This is a list of T cell receptor beta chains from one sample in a study of blood T cell repertoires in COVID-19. Repertoires were generated with immunoSEQ multiplex PCR, while TCRdb's copy carries only in-frame clones and drops some. The repertoire consists of fewer than 350,000 clones, with 87% occurring once and the leading ten covering roughly 6.3%. The sequenced material came from PBMCs or T cells enriched from blood (not recorded which). Receptors originate from a woman aged 35 to 49 who had recovered from COVID-19. The CDR3 runs from the conserved cysteine through the conserved F or W. The order of the fields is J gene, V gene, D gene, clone size, CDR3 protein, CDR3 DNA. A D gene is named only where the DNA matches it firmly. The size entry is marked missing in some rows and otherwise reads once, few, many or a size class.

j_gene: TRBJ2-3
v_gene: TRBV11-1
d_gene: TRBD2
abundance: -
CDR3aa: CASSMSGGTDTQYF
CDR3nt: TGTGCCAGCAGCATGTCGGGAGGAACAGATACGCAGTATTTT

j_gene: TRBJ1-6
v_gene: TRBV28
d_gene: TRBD1
abundance: -
CDR3aa: CASSTRDRGRGSPLHF
CDR3nt: TGTGCCAGCAGTACCCGGGACAGGGGGCGCGGGTCACCCCTCCACTTT

j_gene: TRBJ2-7
v_gene: TRBV7-3
d_gene: -
abundance: -
CDR3aa: CASSLWAGNSYEQYF
CDR3nt: TGTGCCAGCAGCTTATGGGCAGGCAACTCCTACGAGCAGTACTTC

j_gene: TRBJ2-7
v_gene: TRBV30
d_gene: -
abundance: -
CDR3aa: CAWSVLRDTPVEQYF
CDR3nt: TGTGCCTGGAGTGTACTCCGGGACACCCCAGTAGAGCAGTACTTC

j_gene: TRBJ2-7
v_gene: TRBV21-1
d_gene: -
abundance: -
CDR3aa: CASSKLPRPRSSYEQYF
CDR3nt: TGTGCCAGCAGCAAATTACCTAGGCCGAGGAGCTCCTACGAGCAGTACTTC

j_gene: TRBJ2-7
v_gene: TRBV7-8
d_gene: TRBD2
abundance: -
CDR3aa: CASSGAGRGLKYEQYF
CDR3nt: TGTGCCAGCAGCGGAGCGGGGCGGGGACTTAAATACGAGCAGTACTTC

j_gene: TRBJ2-7
v_gene: TRBV6-1
d_gene: -
abundance: -
CDR3aa: CASSDNSNSEQYF
CDR3nt: TGTGCCAGCAGTGATAATAGTAACTCCGAGCAGTACTTC

j_gene: TRBJ2-2
v_gene: TRBV5-1
d_gene: -
abundance: -
CDR3aa: CASSLERNTGELFF
CDR3nt: TGCGCCAGCAGCTTGGAGCGGAACACCGGGGAGCTGTTTTTT

j_gene: TRBJ2-3
v_gene: TRBV7-6
d_gene: -
abundance: -
CDR3aa: CASSLAEADTQYF
CDR3nt: TGTGCCAGCAGCTTAGCGGAGGCAGATACGCAGTATTTT

j_gene: TRBJ2-7
v_gene: TRBV27
d_gene: -
abundance: -
CDR3aa: CASSPQRGSYEQYF
CDR3nt: TGTGCCAGCAGTCCGCAACGGGGCTCCTACGAGCAGTACTTC

j_gene: TRBJ1-1
v_gene: TRBV7-9
d_gene: -
abundance: -
CDR3aa: CASSLDVQPSEAFF
CDR3nt: TGTGCCAGCAGCTTAGACGTCCAACCGAGTGAAGCTTTCTTT

j_gene: TRBJ1-5
v_gene: TRBV21-1
d_gene: -
abundance: -
CDR3aa: CASSHRQGATYSNQPQHF
CDR3nt: TGTGCCAGCAGCCATAGACAGGGGGCTACCTATAGCAATCAGCCCCAGCATTTT

j_gene: TRBJ1-1
v_gene: TRBV5-4
d_gene: TRBD1
abundance: once
CDR3aa: CASSLMGTGGTEAFF
CDR3nt: TGTGCCAGCAGCTTGATGGGGACAGGGGGCACTGAAGCTTTCTTT

j_gene: TRBJ1-1
v_gene: TRBV19
d_gene: -
abundance: -
CDR3aa: CASRGTQVTEAFF
CDR3nt: TGTGCCAGTAGGGGGACACAAGTCACTGAAGCTTTCTTT

j_gene: TRBJ2-7
v_gene: TRBV2
d_gene: -
abundance: -
CDR3aa: CASSPPSLYYEQYF
CDR3nt: TGTGCCAGCAGTCCTCCCTCTCTATATTACGAGCAGTACTTC

j_gene: TRBJ2-3
v_gene: TRBV28
d_gene: -
abundance: -
CDR3aa: CASSKTATDTQYF
CDR3nt: TGTGCCAGCAGTAAGACAGCCACAGATACGCAGTATTTT

j_gene: TRBJ2-3
v_gene: TRBV9
d_gene: TRBD1
abundance: -
CDR3aa: CASSVVGTGATDTQYF
CDR3nt: TGTGCCAGCAGCGTAGTCGGGACAGGGGCGACAGATACGCAGTATTTT

j_gene: TRBJ2-7
v_gene: TRBV28
d_gene: -
abundance: -
CDR3aa: CASSLPPAGHGEQYF
CDR3nt: TGTGCCAGCAGTCTCCCCCCGGCGGGGCACGGGGAGCAGTACTTC

j_gene: TRBJ1-3
v_gene: TRBV18
d_gene: -
abundance: -
CDR3aa: CASSPRGITGDTIYF
CDR3nt: TGTGCCAGCTCACCGCGAGGGATAACGGGAGACACCATATATTTT

j_gene: TRBJ1-1
v_gene: TRBV5-1
d_gene: -
abundance: -
CDR3aa: CASSPGVRVGTEAFF
CDR3nt: TGCGCCAGCAGCCCGGGTGTCCGGGTGGGCACTGAAGCTTTCTTT

j_gene: TRBJ1-5
v_gene: TRBV18
d_gene: TRBD1
abundance: once
CDR3aa: CASSPVGQNQPQHF
CDR3nt: TGTGCCAGCTCACCAGTGGGACAGAATCAGCCCCAGCATTTT

j_gene: TRBJ2-7
v_gene: TRBV21-1
d_gene: -
abundance: once
CDR3aa: CASSKGREGLWYEQYF
CDR3nt: TGTGCCAGCAGCAAAGGCCGGGAGGGCCTATGGTACGAGCAGTACTTC

j_gene: TRBJ2-7
v_gene: TRBV19
d_gene: TRBD1
abundance: -
CDR3aa: CASSIKGQGTNEQYF
CDR3nt: TGTGCCAGTAGCATTAAGGGACAGGGGACAAACGAGCAGTACTTC

j_gene: TRBJ1-2
v_gene: TRBV7-2
d_gene: -
abundance: -
CDR3aa: CASSLDAPGLRGYTF
CDR3nt: TGTGCCAGCAGCTTAGATGCGCCAGGATTGCGTGGCTACACCTTC

j_gene: TRBJ1-6
v_gene: TRBV4-3
d_gene: -
abundance: -
CDR3aa: CASSQARGDNSPLHF
CDR3nt: TGCGCCAGCAGCCAAGCCAGGGGTGACAATTCACCCCTCCACTTT